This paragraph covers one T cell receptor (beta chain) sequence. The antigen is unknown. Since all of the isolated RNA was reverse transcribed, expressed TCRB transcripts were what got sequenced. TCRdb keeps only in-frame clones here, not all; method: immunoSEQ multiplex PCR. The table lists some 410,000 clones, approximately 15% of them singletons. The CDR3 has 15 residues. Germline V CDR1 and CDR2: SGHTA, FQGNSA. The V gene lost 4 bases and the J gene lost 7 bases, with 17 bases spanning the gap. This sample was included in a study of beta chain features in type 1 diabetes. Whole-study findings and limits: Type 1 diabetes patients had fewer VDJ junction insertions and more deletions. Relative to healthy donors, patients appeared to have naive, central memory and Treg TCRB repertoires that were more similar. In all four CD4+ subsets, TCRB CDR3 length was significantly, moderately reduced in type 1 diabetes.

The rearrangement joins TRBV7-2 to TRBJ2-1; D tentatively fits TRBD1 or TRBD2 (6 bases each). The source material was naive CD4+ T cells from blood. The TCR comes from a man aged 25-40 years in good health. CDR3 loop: CASSSLARGLNEQFF. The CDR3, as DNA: TGTGCCAGCAGCTCTCTCGCCAGGGGACTGAATGAGCAGTTCTTC. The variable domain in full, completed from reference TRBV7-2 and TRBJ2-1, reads GAGVSQSPSNKVTEKGKDVELRCDPISGHTALYWYRQSLGQGLEFLIYFQGNSAPDKSGLPSDRFSAERTGGSVSTLTIQRTQQEDSAVYLCASSSLARGLNEQFFGPGTRLTVL.